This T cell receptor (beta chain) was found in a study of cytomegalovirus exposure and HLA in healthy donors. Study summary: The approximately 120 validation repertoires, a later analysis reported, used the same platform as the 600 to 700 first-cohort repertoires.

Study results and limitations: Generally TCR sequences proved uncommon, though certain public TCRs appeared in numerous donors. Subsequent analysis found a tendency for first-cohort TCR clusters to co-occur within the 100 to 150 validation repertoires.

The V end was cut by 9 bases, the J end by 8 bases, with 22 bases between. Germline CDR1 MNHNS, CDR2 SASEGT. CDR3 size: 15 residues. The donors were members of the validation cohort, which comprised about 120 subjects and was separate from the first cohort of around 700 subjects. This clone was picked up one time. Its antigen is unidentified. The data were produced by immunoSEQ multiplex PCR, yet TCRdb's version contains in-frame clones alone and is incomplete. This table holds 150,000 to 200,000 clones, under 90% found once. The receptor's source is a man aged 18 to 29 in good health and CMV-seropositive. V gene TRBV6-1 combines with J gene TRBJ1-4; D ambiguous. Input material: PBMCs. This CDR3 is CASEKTNTYEEKLFF. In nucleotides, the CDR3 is TGTGCCAGTGAAAAGACAAACACTTATGAAGAAAAACTGTTTTTT.